This TCR beta chain was obtained from a study of T cells in localized non-small cell lung cancer. The CDR3 runs to 14 residues. V lost 0 bases to trimming and J lost 2 bases, with 8 bases between them. Germline V lookup: CDR1 SGDLS, CDR2 YYNGEE. Libraries were prepared by immunoSEQ multiplex PCR; TCRdb keeps only in-frame clonotypes and omits some of them. This table has thousands of clones, approximately 23% appearing once. The specimen was lung tumor tissue, collected before any cancer treatment. The chain joins TRBV9 to TRBJ1-2, with unresolved D. This TCR came from a woman aged 35 to 75 with stage I lung adenocarcinoma. CDR3 bases: TGTGCCAGCAGCGTAGAGGGTCTAAACTATGGCTACACCTTC. It encodes CASSVEGLNYGYTF.